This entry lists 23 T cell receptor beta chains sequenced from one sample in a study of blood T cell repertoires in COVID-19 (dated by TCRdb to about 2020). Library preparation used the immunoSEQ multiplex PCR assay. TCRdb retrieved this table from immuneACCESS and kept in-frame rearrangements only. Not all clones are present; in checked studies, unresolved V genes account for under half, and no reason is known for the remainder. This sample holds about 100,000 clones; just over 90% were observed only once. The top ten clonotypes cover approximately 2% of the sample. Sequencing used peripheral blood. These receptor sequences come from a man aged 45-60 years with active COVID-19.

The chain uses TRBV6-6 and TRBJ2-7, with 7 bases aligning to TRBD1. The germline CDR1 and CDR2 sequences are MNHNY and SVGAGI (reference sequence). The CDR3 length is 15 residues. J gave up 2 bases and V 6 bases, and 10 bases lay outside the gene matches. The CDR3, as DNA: TGTGCCAGCAGGGAAGGACAGGTCCCCCCCTACGAGCAGTACGTC. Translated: CASREGQVPPYEQYV.

Here the CDR3 DNA reads TGTGCCAGCTCACCACCGGGACAAAACACTGAAGCTTTCTTT. The encoded protein is CASSPPGQNTEAFF. The chain employs TRBV18 and TRBJ1-1, with D tentatively TRBD1 (6 bases). Germline V CDR1 and CDR2: KGHSH, LQKENI. CDR3 size: 14 residues. V shed 0 bases and J shed 2 bases, with 7 bases lying between them.

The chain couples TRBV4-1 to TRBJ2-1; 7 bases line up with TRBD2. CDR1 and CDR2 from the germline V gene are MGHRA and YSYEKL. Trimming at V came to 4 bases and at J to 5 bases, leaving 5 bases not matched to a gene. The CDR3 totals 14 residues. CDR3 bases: TGCGCCAGCAGCCCGGCCACTAGCGACAATGAGCAGTTCTTC. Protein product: CASSPATSDNEQFF.

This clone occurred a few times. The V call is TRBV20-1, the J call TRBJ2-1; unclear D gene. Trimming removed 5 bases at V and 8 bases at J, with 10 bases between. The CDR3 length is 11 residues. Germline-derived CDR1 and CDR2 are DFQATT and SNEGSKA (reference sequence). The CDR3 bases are TGCAGTGCTCAAACGGTACATGAGCAGTTCTTC. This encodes CSAQTVHEQFF.

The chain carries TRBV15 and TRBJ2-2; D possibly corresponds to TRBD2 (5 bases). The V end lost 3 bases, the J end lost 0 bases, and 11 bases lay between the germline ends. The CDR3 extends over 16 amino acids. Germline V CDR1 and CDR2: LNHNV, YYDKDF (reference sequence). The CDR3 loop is CATSRGGLTNTGELFF. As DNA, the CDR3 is TGTGCCACCAGCAGGGGCGGGCTCACGAACACCGGGGAGCTGTTTTTT.

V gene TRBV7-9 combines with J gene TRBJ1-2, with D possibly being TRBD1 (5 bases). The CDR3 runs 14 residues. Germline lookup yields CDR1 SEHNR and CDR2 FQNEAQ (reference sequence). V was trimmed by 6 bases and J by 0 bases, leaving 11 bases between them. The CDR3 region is CASRVQGTNYGYTF. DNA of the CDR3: TGTGCCAGCAGGGTTCAGGGCACTAACTATGGCTACACCTTC.

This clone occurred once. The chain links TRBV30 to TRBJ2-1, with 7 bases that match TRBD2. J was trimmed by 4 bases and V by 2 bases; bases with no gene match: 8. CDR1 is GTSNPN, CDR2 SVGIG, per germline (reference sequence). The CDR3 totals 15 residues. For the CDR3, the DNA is TGTGCCTGGAGTTTGGGACTATCAGAATACAATGAGCAGTTCTTC. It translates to CAWSLGLSEYNEQFF.

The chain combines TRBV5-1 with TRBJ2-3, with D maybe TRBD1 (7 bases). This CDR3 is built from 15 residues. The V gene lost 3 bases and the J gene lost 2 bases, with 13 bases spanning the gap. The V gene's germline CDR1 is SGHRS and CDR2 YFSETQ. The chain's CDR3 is CASSSGDSDTDTQYF. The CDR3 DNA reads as TGCGCCAGCAGCTCGGGGGACAGCGACACAGATACGCAGTATTTT.

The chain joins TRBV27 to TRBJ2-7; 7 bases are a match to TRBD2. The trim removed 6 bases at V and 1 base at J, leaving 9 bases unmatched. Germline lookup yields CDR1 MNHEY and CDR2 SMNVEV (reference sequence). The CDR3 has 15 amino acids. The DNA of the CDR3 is TGTGCCAGCAGGTTAAAATTGGGGGGGTCCTACGAGCAGTACTTC. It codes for CASRLKLGGSYEQYF.

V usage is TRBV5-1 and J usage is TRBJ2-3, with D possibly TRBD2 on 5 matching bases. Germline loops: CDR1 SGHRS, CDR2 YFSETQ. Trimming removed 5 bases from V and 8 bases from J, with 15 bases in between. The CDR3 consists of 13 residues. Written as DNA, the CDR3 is TGCGCCAGCAGTAATCCCTCTGGAGGTACGCAGTATTTT. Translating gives CASSNPSGGTQYF.

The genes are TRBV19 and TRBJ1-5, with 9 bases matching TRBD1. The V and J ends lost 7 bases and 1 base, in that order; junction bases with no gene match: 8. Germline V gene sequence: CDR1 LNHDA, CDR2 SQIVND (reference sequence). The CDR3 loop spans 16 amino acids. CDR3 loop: CASNPSGTGSNQPQHF. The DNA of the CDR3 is TGTGCCAGTAACCCAAGCGGGACAGGGAGCAATCAGCCCCAGCATTTT.

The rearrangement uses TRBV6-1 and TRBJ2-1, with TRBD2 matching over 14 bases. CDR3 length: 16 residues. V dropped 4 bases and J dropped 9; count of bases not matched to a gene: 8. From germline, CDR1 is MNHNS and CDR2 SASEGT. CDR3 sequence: CASSGLGTSGGTEQFF. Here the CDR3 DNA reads TGTGCCAGCAGTGGATTGGGGACTAGCGGGGGAACTGAGCAGTTCTTC.

The CDR3 here is CATSRDKTGGLEKLFF. The CDR3 DNA reads TGTGCCACCAGCAGAGACAAGACAGGGGGACTTGAAAAACTGTTTTTT. The chain combines TRBV15 with TRBJ1-4; 9 positions agree with TRBD1. The J segment lost 7 bases and the V segment lost 0 bases, leaving 6 bases of the junction unmatched. The CDR3 covers 16 residues. The germline V gene encodes CDR1 LNHNV and CDR2 YYDKDF (reference sequence).

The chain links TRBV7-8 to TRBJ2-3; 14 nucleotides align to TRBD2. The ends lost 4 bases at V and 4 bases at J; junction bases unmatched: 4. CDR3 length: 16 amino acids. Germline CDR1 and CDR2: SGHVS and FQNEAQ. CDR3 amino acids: CASSSGLAGVPDTQYF. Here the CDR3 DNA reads TGTGCCAGCAGCTCGGGACTAGCGGGAGTACCAGATACGCAGTATTTT. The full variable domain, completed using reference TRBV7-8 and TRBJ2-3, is GAGVSQSPRYKVAKRGQDVALRCDPISGHVSLFWYQQALGQGPEFLTYFQNEAQLDKSGLPSDRFFAERPEGSVSTLKIQRTQQEDSAVYLCASSSGLAGVPDTQYFGPGTRLTVL.

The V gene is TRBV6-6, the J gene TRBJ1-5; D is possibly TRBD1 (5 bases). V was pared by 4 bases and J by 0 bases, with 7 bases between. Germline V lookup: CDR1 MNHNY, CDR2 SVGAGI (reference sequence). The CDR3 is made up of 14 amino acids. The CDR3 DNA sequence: TGTGCCAGCAGTTCGACAGATAGCAATCAGCCCCAGCATTTT. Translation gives CASSSTDSNQPQHF.

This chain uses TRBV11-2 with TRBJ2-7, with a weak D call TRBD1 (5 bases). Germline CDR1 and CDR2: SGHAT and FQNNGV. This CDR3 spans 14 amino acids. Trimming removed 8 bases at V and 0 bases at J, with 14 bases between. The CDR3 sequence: CASQAGPLSYEQYF. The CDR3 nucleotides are TGTGCCAGCCAAGCAGGGCCCCTCTCCTACGAGCAGTACTTC.

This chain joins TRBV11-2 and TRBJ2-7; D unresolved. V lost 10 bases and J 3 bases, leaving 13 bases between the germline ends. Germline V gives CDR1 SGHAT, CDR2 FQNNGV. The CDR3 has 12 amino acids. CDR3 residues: CATRRGLYEQYF. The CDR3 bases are TGTGCCACCAGGCGTGGGCTCTACGAGCAGTACTTC.

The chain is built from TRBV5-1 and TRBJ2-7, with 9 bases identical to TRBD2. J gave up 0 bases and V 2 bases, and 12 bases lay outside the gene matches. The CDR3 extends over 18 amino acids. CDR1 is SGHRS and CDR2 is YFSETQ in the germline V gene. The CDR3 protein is CASSLGTGTSRSSYEQYV. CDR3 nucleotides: TGCGCCAGCAGCTTAGGGACCGGGACTAGCCGGAGCTCCTACGAGCAGTACGTC.

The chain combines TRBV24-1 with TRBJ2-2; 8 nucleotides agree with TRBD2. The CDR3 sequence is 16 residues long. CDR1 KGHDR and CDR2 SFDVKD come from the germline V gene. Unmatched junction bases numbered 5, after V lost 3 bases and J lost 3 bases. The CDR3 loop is CATSDGLAGHTGELFF. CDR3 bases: TGTGCCACCAGTGATGGCCTAGCGGGCCACACCGGGGAGCTGTTTTTT.

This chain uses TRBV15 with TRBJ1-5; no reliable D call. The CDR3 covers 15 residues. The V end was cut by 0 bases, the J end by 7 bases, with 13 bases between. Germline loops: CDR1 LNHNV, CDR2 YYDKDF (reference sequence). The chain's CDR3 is CATSRDWRFRQPQHF. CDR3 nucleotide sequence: TGTGCCACCAGCAGAGACTGGAGGTTCAGGCAGCCCCAGCATTTT.

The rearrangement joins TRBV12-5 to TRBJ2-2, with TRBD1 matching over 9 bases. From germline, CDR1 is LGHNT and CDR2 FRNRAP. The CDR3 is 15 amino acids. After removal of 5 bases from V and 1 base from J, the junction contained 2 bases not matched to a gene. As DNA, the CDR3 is TGTGCTAGTGGTGACAGGGGGATGAACACCGGGGAGCTGTTTTTT. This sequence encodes CASGDRGMNTGELFF.

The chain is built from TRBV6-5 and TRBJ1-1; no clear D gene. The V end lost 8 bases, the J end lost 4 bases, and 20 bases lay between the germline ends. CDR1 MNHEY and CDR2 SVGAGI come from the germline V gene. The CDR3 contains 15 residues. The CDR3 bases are TGTGCCAGCGCGGGGTCTACAGTAATAGGCACTGAAGCTTTCTTT. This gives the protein CASAGSTVIGTEAFF.

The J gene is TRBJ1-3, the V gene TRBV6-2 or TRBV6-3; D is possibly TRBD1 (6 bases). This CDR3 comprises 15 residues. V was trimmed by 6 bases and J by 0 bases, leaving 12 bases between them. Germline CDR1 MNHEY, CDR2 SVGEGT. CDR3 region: CASSQGQYSGNTIYF. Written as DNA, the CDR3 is TGTGCCAGCAGCCAAGGACAGTACTCTGGAAACACCATATATTTT.